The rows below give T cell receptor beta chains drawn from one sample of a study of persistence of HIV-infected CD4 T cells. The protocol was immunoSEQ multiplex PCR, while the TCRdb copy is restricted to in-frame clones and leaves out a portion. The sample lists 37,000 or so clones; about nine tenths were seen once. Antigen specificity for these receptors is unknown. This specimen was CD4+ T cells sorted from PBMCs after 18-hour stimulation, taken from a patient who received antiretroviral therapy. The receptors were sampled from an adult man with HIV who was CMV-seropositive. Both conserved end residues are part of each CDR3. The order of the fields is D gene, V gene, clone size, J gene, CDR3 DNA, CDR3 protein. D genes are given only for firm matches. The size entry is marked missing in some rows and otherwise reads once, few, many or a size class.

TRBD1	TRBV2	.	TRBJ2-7	TGTGCCAGCAGTTCGGACAGGGAGAGGGAGCAGTACTTC	CASSSDREREQYF
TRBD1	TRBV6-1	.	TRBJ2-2	TGTGCCAGCAGTGGACAGGGTCTAATAGACACCGGGGAGCTGTTTTTT	CASSGQGLIDTGELFF
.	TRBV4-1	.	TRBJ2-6	TGCGCCAGCCACGATGGGACAAGAGCGGGGGGGGCCAACGTCCTGACTTTC	CASHDGTRAGGANVLTF
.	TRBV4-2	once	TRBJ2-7	TGTGCCAGCAGCCAAGAAGCTCAGGGCTCCTACGAGCAGTACTTC	CASSQEAQGSYEQYF
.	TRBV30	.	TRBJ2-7	TGTGCCTCGCTGACAGGTCAGATCCAGTACTTC	CASLTGQIQYF
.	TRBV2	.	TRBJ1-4	TGTGCCAGCAGTGGGCCGGACTTTGCAACTAATGAAAAACTGTTTTTT	CASSGPDFATNEKLFF
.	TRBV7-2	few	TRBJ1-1	TGTGCCAGCAGCTACCGCGAAGCCACTGAAGCTTTCTTT	CASSYREATEAFF
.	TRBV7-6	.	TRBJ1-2	TGTGCCAGCAGCTTAGGGTCAGAATTCTATGGCTACACCTTC	CASSLGSEFYGYTF
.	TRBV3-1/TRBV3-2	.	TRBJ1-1	TGTGCCAGCAGCCAAGGTAGGACAGCTAAGAACACTGAAGCTTTCTTT	CASSQGRTAKNTEAFF
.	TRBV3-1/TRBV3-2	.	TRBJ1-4	TGTGCCAGCAGCCCCTCAGTGATGGATCCCATACCAGAAAAACTGTTTTTT	CASSPSVMDPIPEKLFF
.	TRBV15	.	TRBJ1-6	TGTGCCACCAGCAGGGAACAGATGGAGTCACCCCTCCACTTT	CATSREQMESPLHF
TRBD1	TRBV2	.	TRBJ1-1	TGTGCCAGCAGTGATGGACAGGGAGTAAAGGCTTTCTTT	CASSDGQGVKAFF
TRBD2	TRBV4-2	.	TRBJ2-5	TGTGCCAGCAGCCAAGTCTCTGGGGCGGGGGGGAGCGAGACCCAGTACTTC	CASSQVSGAGGSETQYF
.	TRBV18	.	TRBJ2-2	TGTGCCAGCTCACCAGTAACAGGAAACACCGGGGAGCTGTTTTTT	CASSPVTGNTGELFF
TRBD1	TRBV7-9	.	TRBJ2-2	TGTGCCAGCAGCCCACGATCTGGACAGGCGAACACCGGGGAGCTGTTTTTT	CASSPRSGQANTGELFF
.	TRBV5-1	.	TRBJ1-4	TGCGCCAGCAGCAAGCCAGGGGAGGCAACTAATGAAAAACTGTTTTTT	CASSKPGEATNEKLFF
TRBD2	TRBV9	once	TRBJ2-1	TGTGCCAGCAGCGGGTTAGCGGGGGACGATGAGCAGTTCTTC	CASSGLAGDDEQFF
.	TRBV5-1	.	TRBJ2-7	TGCGCCAGCTCAAGAGAGGGAGACTACGAGCAGTACTTC	CASSREGDYEQYF
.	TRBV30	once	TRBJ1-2	TGTGCCTGGAGTACGGGGGCTAGGGGCTACACCTTC	CAWSTGARGYTF
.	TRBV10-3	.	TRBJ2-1	TGTGCCATCCGCCGGGGGGCGAGTTACAATGAGCAGTTCTTC	CAIRRGASYNEQFF
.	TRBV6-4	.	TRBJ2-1	TGTGCCAGCAGTAGTCAGTTGGGGTCCAGTGAGCAGTTCTTC	CASSSQLGSSEQFF
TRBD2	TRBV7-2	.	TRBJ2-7	TGTGCCAGCAGCCTGCGTAGCGGGTTAGACTCCTACGAGCAGTACTTC	CASSLRSGLDSYEQYF
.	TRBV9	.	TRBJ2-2	TGTGCCAGCAGCGTAGTGGGGGACACCGGGGAGCTGTTTTTT	CASSVVGDTGELFF
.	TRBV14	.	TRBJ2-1	TGTGCCAGCAGCCAAGATAGGAGGGACGAGCAGTTCTTC	CASSQDRRDEQFF
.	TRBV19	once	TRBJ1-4	TGTGCCAGTACTAACTCGAGGGCCAGTGCAACTAATGAAAAACTGTTTTTT	CASTNSRASATNEKLFF
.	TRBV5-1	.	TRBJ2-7	TGCGCCAGCAGCTTGGCTCAGGACTTTTCCTACGAGCAGTACTTC	CASSLAQDFSYEQYF
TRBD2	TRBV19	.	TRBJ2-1	TGTGCCAGTAGTATAGCGACTAGCCGCAATGAGCAGTTCTTC	CASSIATSRNEQFF
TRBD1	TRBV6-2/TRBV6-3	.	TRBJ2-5	TGTGCCAGCAGTACGACAGGGGTTAGGAAGACCCAGTACTTC	CASSTTGVRKTQYF
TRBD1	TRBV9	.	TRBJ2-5	TGTGCCAGCAGCAACCGGGACAGGGGTGAGACCCAGTACTTC	CASSNRDRGETQYF
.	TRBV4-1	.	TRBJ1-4	TGCGCCAGCAGCCAAGATGTTATGCCCCGTGAAAAACTGTTTTTT	CASSQDVMPREKLFF
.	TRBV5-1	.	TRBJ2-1	TGCGCCAGCGAAAGCGGGTCCTCCTACAATGAGCAGTTCTTC	CASESGSSYNEQFF
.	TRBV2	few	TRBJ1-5	TGTGCCAGCAGTGCTCAGGGAGTGCTCCATCAGCCCCAGCATTTT	CASSAQGVLHQPQHF
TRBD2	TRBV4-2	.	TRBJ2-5	TGTGCCAGCAGCCAAGTGGGGACTAGCGGGTTCCAAGAGACCCAGTACTTC	CASSQVGTSGFQETQYF
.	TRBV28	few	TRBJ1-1	TGTGCCAGCAGCTCTCAGGGACCGGGCACTGAAGCTTTCTTT	CASSSQGPGTEAFF
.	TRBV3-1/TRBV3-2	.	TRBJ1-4	TGTGCCAGCAGCCAAGAAGAAAAACTGTTTTTT	CASSQEEKLFF